This entry describes one T cell receptor beta chain. Clones were read by immunoSEQ multiplex PCR, and TCRdb kept only the in-frame ones, dropping some. The data contain tens of thousands of clones, around 85% of them seen just once; the ten biggest clones take up about 15%. The data stem from a study of T cell responses to AZD1222 COVID-19 vaccine. The junction had 6 bases not matched to a gene; V was cut back by 4 bases and J by 3 bases. This CDR3 has 15 amino acids. Looked up from germline, CDR1 is SGHTA and CDR2 is FQGNSA. This receptor was taken from an adult in good health. Sequences were derived from peripheral blood, sampled on day 0 of AZD1222 vaccination. The chain combines TRBV7-2 with TRBJ1-1; TRBD1 matches 9 bases. The CDR3 nucleotides read TGTGCCAGCAGCTCCGACAGGGGGGAGGACACTGAAGCTTTCTTT. Translating gives CASSSDRGEDTEAFF.